This TCR beta chain was recorded in a study of T cell changes during pregnancy in multiple sclerosis. J was trimmed by 9 bases and V by 5 bases; bases with no gene match: 6. The CDR3 spans 14 residues. Germline V CDR1 and CDR2: SEHNR, FQNEAQ (reference sequence). The table came from immunoSEQ multiplex PCR; TCRdb's copy has only in-frame clones and leaves some out. The sample contains 30,000 to 40,000 clones, more than 75% of which appear only once. This TCR was sampled from a female donor in good health, enrolled as a control in a pregnancy study. The chain is built from TRBV7-9 and TRBJ2-1; 11 bases line up with TRBD2. This specimen was CD4+ T cells from peripheral blood mononuclear cells, taken in the second trimester of pregnancy. The CDR3 sequence is CASSKTSGEGEQFF. The CDR3 nucleotides read TGTGCCAGCAGCAAGACTAGCGGGGAGGGTGAGCAGTTCTTC.